The rows below give T cell receptor beta chains drawn from one sample of a study of blood T cell repertoires in COVID-19. Assay: immunoSEQ multiplex PCR; the TCRdb copy retains only in-frame clones and omits some. Of approximately 69,000 clones detected, around 86% appear once; the ten largest clones hold less than 15%. The material sequenced was peripheral blood. The receptors here all came from a human donor in a cohort sampled during active COVID-19. Both conserved end residues are part of each CDR3. D genes are given only for firm matches. Clone sizes are given selectively: once, few, many, or a class where the clone is expanded.

d_gene	abundance	len	j_gene	v_gene	CDR3aa	CDR3nt
TRBD2	once	21	TRBJ2-1	TRBV4-3	CASSQGMTSGGAFGSYNEQFF	TGCGCCAGCAGCCAAGGAATGACTAGCGGGGGGGCATTTGGCTCCTACAATGAGCAGTTCTTC
TRBD2	.	14	TRBJ2-5	TRBV6-5	CASRPSGGGETQYF	TGTGCCAGCAGACCTAGCGGGGGGGGAGAGACCCAGTACTTC
TRBD1	.	15	TRBJ2-7	TRBV27	CASSALTGGMHEQYF	TGTGCCAGCAGTGCGTTGACAGGGGGCATGCACGAGCAGTACTTC
TRBD2	.	15	TRBJ2-5	TRBV5-1	CASSSLAGVQETQYF	TGCGCCAGCAGCTCACTAGCGGGGGTGCAAGAGACCCAGTACTTC
TRBD1	.	14	TRBJ1-2	TRBV6-5	CASSPQGGADGYTF	TGTGCCAGCAGTCCTCAAGGGGGCGCGGATGGCTACACCTTC
.	.	17	TRBJ2-5	TRBV12-5	CASGSSGIVASQETQYF	TGTGCTAGTGGTTCTTCAGGGATCGTCGCGAGCCAAGAGACCCAGTACTTC
.	.	12	TRBJ1-1	TRBV5-6	CASSYSSTEAFF	TGTGCCAGCAGCTACAGTAGCACTGAAGCTTTCTTT
.	.	14	TRBJ2-3	TRBV20-1	CSASNRRGTDTQYF	TGCAGTGCTAGTAATCGCAGGGGTACAGATACGCAGTATTTT
.	.	11	TRBJ1-2	TRBV6-6	CASNQGYGYTF	TGTGCCAGCAATCAGGGCTATGGCTACACCTTC
.	.	14	TRBJ1-4	TRBV18	CASSLTGGDEKLFF	TGTGCCAGCTCATTGACGGGAGGGGACGAAAAACTGTTTTTT
TRBD1	.	14	TRBJ2-7	TRBV19	CASSIRGQINEQYF	TGTGCCAGTAGTATAAGGGGACAGATCAACGAGCAGTACTTC
TRBD1	.	14	TRBJ1-2	TRBV5-1	CASSAGQGRDGYTF	TGCGCCAGCAGCGCCGGACAGGGAAGGGATGGCTACACCTTC
TRBD1	.	16	TRBJ1-5	TRBV27	CASRDLSTGISQPQHF	TGTGCCAGCAGGGACCTTTCGACAGGGATAAGTCAGCCCCAGCATTTT
TRBD2	.	19	TRBJ2-7	TRBV5-1	CASSSIPGTSGGSSYEQYF	TGCGCCAGCAGCTCAATACCCGGGACTAGCGGGGGAAGCTCCTACGAGCAGTACTTC
.	.	16	TRBJ1-5	TRBV2	CASSEWQGLGNQPQHF	TGTGCCAGCAGTGAATGGCAGGGGTTGGGGAATCAGCCCCAGCATTTT
TRBD1	.	15	TRBJ1-6	TRBV28	CASSRGQIYNSPLHF	TGTGCCAGCAGCCGGGGACAGATCTATAATTCACCCCTCCACTTT
TRBD2	.	16	TRBJ2-2	TRBV10-2	CASSPLGGGNTGELFF	TGCGCCAGCAGTCCCCTTGGGGGGGGGAACACCGGGGAGCTGTTTTTT
TRBD1	.	16	TRBJ2-3	TRBV7-6	CASSPQTGISTDTQYF	TGTGCCAGCAGCCCTCAGACAGGGATCAGCACAGATACGCAGTATTTT
TRBD1	once	13	TRBJ1-2	TRBV11-2	CASSLGQGYGYTF	TGTGCCAGCAGCTTGGGACAGGGGTATGGCTACACCTTC
.	.	9	TRBJ1-2	TRBV27	CATQGGYTF	TGTGCCACCCAGGGAGGCTACACCTTC
.	.	13	TRBJ2-3	TRBV7-2	CASSFNSGDTQYF	TGTGCCAGCAGCTTTAATTCGGGAGATACGCAGTATTTT
TRBD1	.	15	TRBJ1-5	TRBV18	CASSPGQGDNQPQHF	TGTGCCAGCTCACCTGGACAGGGAGACAATCAGCCCCAGCATTTT
TRBD1	.	14	TRBJ1-2	TRBV19	CASSIGQANYGYTF	TGTGCCAGTAGTATCGGACAGGCTAACTATGGCTACACCTTC
.	.	14	TRBJ1-4	TRBV18	CASSPTGGAEKLFF	TGTGCCAGCTCACCAACGGGGGGGGCCGAAAAACTGTTTTTT
.	.	13	TRBJ2-1	TRBV7-3	CASSSGSYNEQFF	TGTGCCAGCAGCTCCGGCTCCTACAATGAGCAGTTCTTC
TRBD1	few	12	TRBJ2-7	TRBV25-1	CASSGQGYEQYF	TGTGCCAGCAGTGGACAGGGTTACGAGCAGTACTTC
TRBD2	.	12	TRBJ2-1	TRBV6-6	CASKAGGNEQFF	TGTGCCAGCAAAGCGGGGGGGAATGAGCAGTTCTTC
TRBD1	.	15	TRBJ2-2	TRBV18	CASSPLLQGAGELFF	TGTGCCAGCTCACCTCTCCTCCAGGGGGCCGGGGAGCTGTTTTTT
TRBD1	few	16	TRBJ2-2	TRBV6-6	CASSRAGTANTGELFF	TGTGCCAGCAGTCGAGCCGGGACAGCGAACACCGGGGAGCTGTTTTTT
.	.	14	TRBJ1-4	TRBV2	CASRLDRTNEKLFF	TGTGCCAGCAGATTGGACAGAACTAATGAAAAACTGTTTTTT
.	.	13	TRBJ2-7	TRBV5-1	CASSWSGIYEQYF	TGCGCCAGCAGCTGGAGTGGTATCTACGAGCAGTACTTC
.	.	13	TRBJ1-5	TRBV6-1	CASSERVRQPQHF	TGTGCCAGCAGTGAACGGGTTCGACAGCCCCAGCATTTT
.	.	14	TRBJ1-5	TRBV9	CASSAQGNNQPQHF	TGTGCCAGCAGCGCACAGGGTAACAATCAGCCCCAGCATTTT
.	.	14	TRBJ2-1	TRBV2	CASSSRGTTNEQFF	TGTGCCAGCAGTTCAAGGGGGACAACAAATGAGCAGTTCTTC
.	.	16	TRBJ2-3	TRBV13	CASSLKAGAHTDTQYF	TGTGCCAGCAGCTTAAAGGCGGGGGCTCACACAGATACGCAGTATTTT
.	.	14	TRBJ2-7	TRBV11-2	CASSLGPTGYEQYF	TGTGCCAGCAGCTTAGGTCCTACAGGCTACGAGCAGTACTTC
.	.	11	TRBJ1-1	TRBV2	CASSLNTEAFF	TGTGCCAGCAGCTTGAACACTGAAGCTTTCTTT
.	.	14	TRBJ1-4	TRBV28	CASSPEQLNEKLFF	TGTGCCAGCAGTCCCGAACAGCTTAATGAAAAACTGTTTTTT
TRBD2	.	16	TRBJ2-2	TRBV11-2	CASSSGLRGGTGELFF	TGTGCCAGCAGCTCAGGGCTTCGGGGGGGCACCGGGGAGCTGTTTTTT
TRBD2	.	14	TRBJ2-3	TRBV9	CASSPHLSGNTQYF	TGTGCCAGCAGCCCACATCTGAGCGGGAATACGCAGTATTTT
.	.	14	TRBJ2-5	TRBV7-6	CASSHGGRQETQYF	TGTGCCAGCAGCCACGGGGGGCGGCAAGAGACCCAGTACTTC
TRBD1	.	15	TRBJ2-5	TRBV5-6	CASSSGTGSRETQYF	TGTGCCAGCAGCTCCGGGACAGGGTCGAGGGAGACCCAGTACTTC
TRBD2	.	18	TRBJ2-3	TRBV3-1/TRBV3-2	CASRRRAERGGSTDTQYF	TGTGCCAGCAGGAGAAGGGCGGAGCGGGGGGGTAGCACAGATACGCAGTATTTT
TRBD1	.	13	TRBJ2-7	TRBV3-1/TRBV3-2	CASNRQGRYEQYF	TGTGCCAGCAACCGACAGGGTCGGTACGAGCAGTACTTC
TRBD1	.	13	TRBJ1-2	TRBV30	CAWGLDRYYGYTF	TGTGCCTGGGGACTGGACAGGTACTATGGCTACACCTTC
TRBD2	.	16	TRBJ2-3	TRBV5-1	CASSNPSGGALDTQYF	TGCGCCAGCAGCAACCCTAGCGGGGGGGCCTTAGATACGCAGTATTTT
TRBD2	.	17	TRBJ2-5	TRBV14	CASSQGLLAGVQETQYF	TGTGCCAGCAGCCAAGGGCTACTAGCGGGGGTTCAAGAGACCCAGTACTTC
.	.	17	TRBJ1-4	TRBV18	CASSFSGINRGSEKLFF	TGTGCCAGCTCATTCTCCGGGATCAATCGGGGAAGTGAAAAACTGTTTTTT
.	.	14	TRBJ2-7	TRBV3-1/TRBV3-2	CASSPRGGSYEQYF	TGTGCCAGCAGCCCCAGGGGCGGATCCTACGAGCAGTACTTC
TRBD1	.	16	TRBJ1-4	TRBV4-1	CASSRGQGAQSEKLFF	TGCGCCAGCAGCCGAGGACAGGGGGCGCAGTCTGAAAAACTGTTTTTT